This TCR beta chain was obtained from a study of T cells in Graves' hyperthyroidism and ophthalmopathy. This clonotype turned up a few times. As yet, its antigen is unknown. Duration under 3 months, a NOSPECS grade of at least 4, and a Clinical Activity Score of at least 3 characterized the ophthalmopathy patients. Study-level points and caveats: Blood held most thyroid clonotypes expanded above 0.001 frequency. A median 6.5 months before onset, the model predicted ophthalmopathy. Ophthalmopathy cases were set apart from stable hyperthyroidism by a 13 V-J model.

V lost 1 base, J lost 2 bases, and 17 bases lay in between. The germline gives CDR1 GTSNPN, CDR2 SVGIG (reference sequence). This CDR3 has 16 residues. It was RNA transcripts that yielded the amplified TCR beta CDR3 regions. Initially, a first-round RT-PCR of the TCR CDR3 employed the HTBI primer set. TCRdb re-analysed the multiplex PCR reads in MiXCR, keeping a single row per CDR3 protein. The table lists hundreds of thousands of distinct CDR3 sequences, more than 12% of them singletons. Sequencing input: blood. The chain employs TRBV30 and TRBJ1-2; perhaps TRBD1 as D (5 bases). This receptor was obtained from a woman in her forties or fifties with Graves' ophthalmopathy. CDR3 protein: CAWSAHRDGRNYGYTF. The CDR3 DNA reads as TGTGCCTGGAGTGCGCACCGGGACGGAAGGAACTATGGCTACACCTTC. Based on the CDR3 plus reference TRBV30 and TRBJ1-2, the full variable domain is SQTIHQWPATLVQPVGSPLSLECTVEGTSNPNLYWYRQAAGRGLQLLFYSVGIGQISSEVPQNLSASRPQDRQFILSSKKLLLSDSGFYLCAWSAHRDGRNYGYTFGSGTRLTVV.